This T cell receptor beta chain was found in a study of T cells in Graves' hyperthyroidism and ophthalmopathy. The CDR3 length is 14 residues. The germline V and J ends were trimmed by 6 bases and 0 bases, with 12 bases remaining between them. RNA transcripts yielded amplified TCR beta CDR3 regions. RT-PCR in the first round (using the HTBI primer set) targeted the TCR CDR3. TCRdb re-analysed the multiplex PCR reads in MiXCR, keeping a single row per CDR3 protein. This table has 490,000 or so distinct CDR3 sequences, about 16% appearing once. Points from the study as a whole: Patients with ophthalmopathy were separated from those with stable hyperthyroidism by a 13 V-J model. The model forecast ophthalmopathy, anticipating it by a median 6.5 months before onset.

There are many counts of this clonotype. As yet, its antigen is unknown. The diagnoses drew upon clinical symptoms, serum thyroxine and TRAb, thyroid ultrasound and orbital computed tomography. PBMCs were derived from roughly 10 ml fresh peripheral blood. The chain employs TRBV12-3 or TRBV12-4 and TRBJ2-7; perhaps TRBD2 as D (6 bases). The sample comprised blood. The receptor's source is a woman in her twenties or thirties with Graves' ophthalmopathy. The CDR3 DNA reads TGTGCCAGCAGCGACGCGGGGTACTCCTACGAGCAGTACTTC. It is translated as CASSDAGYSYEQYF.